This T cell receptor (beta chain) was found in a study of response to subunit inactivated influenza vaccine. A remark on this clonotype: Its antigen remains unidentified.

Trimming stripped 6 bases from V and 6 bases from J, with 17 bases between. The CDR3 is 14 amino acids. Germline V gives CDR1 DFQATT, CDR2 SNEGSKA (reference sequence). Using its own MiXCR run on the RT-PCR reads, TCRdb lists one record per CDR3 protein. The sample contains roughly 700,000 distinct CDR3 sequences, around 16% of which appear only once. General study findings and limits: Authors suggested few new T cells are recruited by each seasonal influenza vaccination.

The chain uses TRBV20-1 and TRBJ2-2; D is perhaps TRBD2 (5 bases). Specimen: PBMCs from blood, collected 12 days after vaccination. This receptor was taken from a man aged 50 to 59 who received an inactivated influenza vaccine. The CDR3 protein is CSAHLGVLSGELFF. The CDR3 DNA sequence: TGCAGTGCGCACCTCGGGGTTTTGTCCGGGGAGCTGTTTTTT.